This T cell receptor (beta chain) was sequenced in a study of shared clonotypes between healthy human individuals. In the naive CD8 group, cells lacked CD45RO and were positively selected for CCR7, so terminally differentiated effector memory CD45RA+ cells were left out. Notes on this clone: Its antigen is not known.

Whole-study results and caveats: Approximately 4.9% of naive CD4 clonotypes were shared across several donors.

Produced via immunoSEQ multiplex PCR; TCRdb's table is partial and in-frame only. Here the sample spans around 2.1 million clones, more than 85% being singletons. Per germline, CDR1 LNHDA and CDR2 SQIVND (reference sequence). The junction had 8 bases not matched to a gene; V was cut back by 5 bases and J by 2 bases. The CDR3 is 16 residues long. The origin of this receptor is a man between 18 and 29 years old in good health. Some clones in this sample may be carry-over from other donors' samples. Material: naive CD8+ T cells from PBMCs. This chain joins TRBV19 and TRBJ1-1; 10 bases agree with TRBD1. Written as DNA, the CDR3 is TGTGCCAGTAGTCCGGACAGGGGGATAGGAAACACTGAAGCTTTCTTT. Its translation is CASSPDRGIGNTEAFF.